One and the same sample provided the 20 T cell receptor beta chains below, sequenced in a study of T cell responses to AZD1222 COVID-19 vaccine. Sequencing used immunoSEQ multiplex PCR; TCRdb keeps in-frame clones, though not all of them. The data contain 90,000 to 130,000 clones, around 90% of them singletons. This sample comprised peripheral blood, obtained on day 0 of AZD1222 vaccination. The source of these receptors is an adult in good health.

The V call is TRBV5-4, the J call TRBJ1-2; no reliable D call. The germline V gene encodes CDR1 SGHNT and CDR2 YYREEE (reference sequence). CDR3 size: 20 residues. V lost 0 bases and J lost 1, with 25 bases in between. This CDR3 is CASSLARSNHSPQLNYGYTF. CDR3 coding DNA: TGTGCCAGCAGCTTGGCCCGGAGCAATCACTCCCCTCAGCTTAACTATGGCTACACCTTC.

Written as DNA, the CDR3 is TGCAGCGTTGGAGTAGCAGCTTTCTTT. This encodes CSVGVAAFF. The chain uses TRBV29-1 and TRBJ1-1; D unresolved. Germline-derived CDR1 and CDR2 are SQVTM and ANQGSEA. The CDR3 is 9 residues long. With 4 bases removed from V and 10 bases from J, the gap between germline ends came to 7 bases.

This clone was picked up one time. V usage is TRBV19 and J usage is TRBJ1-2; the D is unclear. The CDR3 is made up of 14 amino acids. With 5 bases removed from V and 6 bases from J, the gap between germline ends came to 16 bases. Germline V lookup: CDR1 LNHDA, CDR2 SQIVND (reference sequence). In DNA form, the CDR3 reads TGTGCCAGTAGTGCCGGGGAGGTGGGCCATGGCTACACCTTC. Translating gives CASSAGEVGHGYTF.

The genes are TRBV28 and TRBJ2-6; no clear D. Germline V lookup: CDR1 MDHEN, CDR2 SYDVKM. The V and J ends lost 6 bases and 1 base respectively, with 13 bases between them. This CDR3 has 16 amino acids. CDR3: CASSPPNRSGANVLTF. Here the CDR3 DNA reads TGTGCCAGCAGCCCCCCAAACAGATCTGGGGCCAACGTCCTGACTTTC.

The chain recombines TRBV19 with TRBJ1-5; D uncertain. This CDR3 has 16 amino acids. Germline values: CDR1 LNHDA, CDR2 SQIVND (reference sequence). V was pared by 8 bases and J by 0 bases, with 17 bases between. The CDR3 loop reads CASRGIGPSSNQPQHF. CDR3 DNA: TGTGCCAGTCGAGGGATTGGCCCTTCTAGCAATCAGCCCCAGCATTTT.

The chain has TRBV5-4 and TRBJ1-2, with 8 nucleotides matching TRBD1. V shed 3 bases and J 3 bases; nucleotides not matched to a gene: 13. The CDR3 length is 17 residues. The germline CDR1 and CDR2 sequences are SGHNT and YYREEE (reference sequence). The DNA for the CDR3 is TGTGCCAGCAGCTCCCTGAGGGCTCAGGGGGCCTACTATGGCTACACCTTC. As protein: CASSSLRAQGAYYGYTF. Drawing the rest from reference TRBV5-4 and TRBJ1-2, the complete variable domain is ETGVTQSPTHLIKTRGQQVTLRCSSQSGHNTVSWYQQALGQGPQFIFQYYREEENGRGNFPPRFSGLQFPNYSSELNVNALELDDSALYLCASSSLRAQGAYYGYTFGSGTRLTVV.

The chain has TRBV2 and TRBJ1-1, with 8 bases that match TRBD1. The germline CDR1 and CDR2 sequences are SNHLY and FYNNEI. The V gene end was trimmed by 4 bases and the J gene end by 6 bases; junction bases not matched to a gene: 7. The length of the CDR3 is 14 residues. The CDR3 loop is CASSAGQGASEAFF. Written as DNA, the CDR3 is TGTGCCAGCAGTGCCGGGCAGGGGGCATCTGAAGCTTTCTTT. Full variable domain (rest looked up from reference TRBV2 and TRBJ1-1): EPEVTQTPSHQVTQMGQEVILRCVPISNHLYFYWYRQILGQKVEFLVSFYNNEISEKSEIFDDQFSVERPDGSNFTLKIRSTKLEDSAMYFCASSAGQGASEAFFGQGTRLTVV.

This chain links TRBV24-1 with TRBJ1-1; D remains unclear. This CDR3 has 13 residues. V shed 4 bases and J shed 10 bases, with 15 bases lying between them. Germline lookup yields CDR1 KGHDR and CDR2 SFDVKD. Here the CDR3 DNA reads TGTGCCACCAGTGAACCGGGTGTTACGGGAGCTTTCTTT. This encodes CATSEPGVTGAFF.

The CDR3 region is CAISVVGREQFF. The CDR3 coding sequence is TGTGCCATCAGTGTTGTAGGGAGGGAGCAGTTCTTC. The V call is TRBV10-3, the J call TRBJ2-1; weak D call: TRBD2 (6 bases). The ends were cut back, 4 bases at V and 10 bases at J, with 11 bases in the middle. The germline V gene encodes CDR1 ENHRY and CDR2 SYGVKD. This CDR3 spans 12 amino acids.

This clone has more than one count but fewer than ten. The chain joins TRBV19 to TRBJ2-1; TRBD1 might be the D (6 bases). Looked up from germline, CDR1 is LNHDA and CDR2 is SQIVND (reference sequence). The CDR3 contains 14 residues. V gave up 6 bases and J gave up 0 bases, with 9 bases separating them. CDR3 protein: CASRGGSSYNEQFF. The CDR3 nucleotides are TGTGCCAGTAGAGGGGGAAGCTCCTACAATGAGCAGTTCTTC. The variable domain in full, completed from reference TRBV19 and TRBJ2-1, reads DGGITQSPKYLFRKEGQNVTLSCEQNLNHDAMYWYRQDPGQGLRLIYYSQIVNDFQKGDIAEGYSVSREKKESFPLTVTSAQKNPTAFYLCASRGGSSYNEQFFGPGTRLTVL.

The chain links TRBV7-3 to TRBJ2-1, with TRBD1 as a possible D gene (6 bases). V lost 2 bases to trimming and J lost 7 bases, with 15 bases between them. Germline assignment: CDR1 SGHTA and CDR2 FQGTGA. The CDR3 runs 15 residues. CDR3 sequence (DNA): TGTGCCAGCAGCTTATTTGGGGACATTGGAAATGAGCAGTTCTTC. Translated: CASSLFGDIGNEQFF. Variable domain in full (rest from reference TRBV7-3 and TRBJ2-1): GAGVSQTPSNKVTEKGKYVELRCDPISGHTALYWYRQSLGQGPEFLIYFQGTGAADDSGLPNDRFFAVRPEGSVSTLKIQRTERGDSAVYLCASSLFGDIGNEQFFGPGTRLTVL.

V usage is TRBV19 and J usage is TRBJ2-5; D is possibly TRBD2 (5 bases). This CDR3 is 13 amino acids long. The ends were cut back, 7 bases at V and 4 bases at J, with 13 bases in the middle. Germline V gene data show CDR1 as LNHDA and CDR2 as SQIVND (reference sequence). The CDR3 DNA reads as TGTGCCAGTACCCCCTCGGGGAGAGAGACCCAGTACTTC. As protein: CASTPSGRETQYF. Supplemented by reference TRBV19 and TRBJ2-5, the full variable domain reads DGGITQSPKYLFRKEGQNVTLSCEQNLNHDAMYWYRQDPGQGLRLIYYSQIVNDFQKGDIAEGYSVSREKKESFPLTVTSAQKNPTAFYLCASTPSGRETQYFGPGTRLLVL.

The CDR3 DNA follows: TGTGCCAGCAGCTTAAACAGGGGGCTTACCACAGATACGCAGTATTTT. The encoded protein is CASSLNRGLTTDTQYF. The chain carries TRBV7-3 and TRBJ2-3; TRBD1 matches 9 bases. The CDR3 spans 16 residues. Losses at the gene ends were 1 base for V and 2 bases for J; bases not matched to a gene: 4. From germline, CDR1 is SGHTA and CDR2 FQGTGA.

The chain has TRBV7-3 and TRBJ2-1; D may be TRBD2 (7 bases). Germline-derived CDR1 and CDR2 are SGHTA and FQGTGA. Deletions cut 2 bases from V and 5 bases from J, with 13 bases between. The length of the CDR3 is 15 residues. The CDR3 is CASSLSGGLHNEQFF. DNA for the CDR3: TGTGCCAGCAGCTTATCGGGGGGCCTGCACAATGAGCAGTTCTTC.

The V and J genes are TRBV28 and TRBJ2-7, with TRBD2 matching 9 bases. Germline-derived CDR1 and CDR2 are MDHEN and SYDVKM. Losses at the gene ends were 5 bases for V and 3 bases for J; bases not matched to a gene: 5. The CDR3 has 14 residues. CDR3 residues: CASSVSGSFYEQYF. CDR3 nucleotide sequence: TGTGCCAGCAGTGTTAGCGGGAGCTTCTACGAGCAGTACTTC.

The genes are TRBV28 and TRBJ1-1; D perhaps matches TRBD1 (5 bases). CDR3 size: 14 residues. V lost 11 bases and J lost 0, with 16 bases in between. Germline CDR1 and CDR2: MDHEN and SYDVKM. The CDR3 sequence: CAASLGTMNTEAFF. In DNA form, the CDR3 reads TGTGCCGCATCGCTGGGGACTATGAACACTGAAGCTTTCTTT.

The genes are TRBV6-1 and TRBJ2-7; D is uncertain. Germline V gives CDR1 MNHNS, CDR2 SASEGT. This CDR3 spans 15 amino acids. With 2 bases removed from V and 0 bases from J, the gap between germline ends came to 11 bases. The CDR3 protein is CASSETGFSSYEQYF. The CDR3 DNA sequence: TGTGCCAGCAGTGAAACCGGGTTCTCCTCCTACGAGCAGTACTTC.

A note on this clone: At one end, the junction sequence differs from germline, possibly due to a read error. CDR3 region: CASSLGAGDYEQYF. The CDR3 DNA reads as TGTGCTAGCAGCTTAGGGGCGGGAGACTACGAGCAGTACTTC. This chain uses TRBV7-7 with TRBJ2-7; 7 bases are shared with TRBD2. The CDR3 consists of 14 residues. Germline loops: CDR1 SSHAT, CDR2 FNYEAQ (reference sequence).

This clone has a single count. The rearrangement uses TRBV7-9 and TRBJ1-2; 9 bases map to TRBD1. J lost 8 bases, V lost 6 bases, and 7 bases had no gene match. CDR1 and CDR2 from the germline V gene are SEHNR and FQNEAQ (reference sequence). This CDR3 is 13 amino acids long. The CDR3 spells CASSYGTGPGYTF. DNA of the CDR3: TGTGCCAGCAGTTACGGGACAGGGCCCGGCTACACCTTC.

The chain recombines TRBV4-2 with TRBJ2-2; 12 bases agree with TRBD2. This CDR3 region has 16 residues. Losses at the gene ends were 5 bases for V and 2 bases for J; bases not matched to a gene: 3. In germline, CDR1 is LGHNA, CDR2 YNFKEQ. CDR3 nucleotide sequence: TGTGCCAGCAGCACACTAGCGGGGGGTAACACCGGGGAGCTGTTTTTT. This sequence encodes CASSTLAGGNTGELFF.